These 21 T cell receptor beta chains originate from one sample sequenced in a study of T cell responses to AZD1222 COVID-19 vaccine. Using immunoSEQ multiplex PCR, the repertoire was profiled, and TCRdb retains in-frame clones only, with some absent. The sample yields fewer than 110,000 clones, 80% to 90% seen once. The input for sequencing was peripheral blood, taken on day 0 of AZD1222 vaccination. Receptors originate from an adult in good health.

This clone was seen a single time. V and J are TRBV9 and TRBJ2-1, with TRBD2 matching 7 bases. The CDR3 is 16 amino acids. The ends lost 3 bases at V and 8 bases at J; junction bases unmatched: 14. Germline values: CDR1 SGDLS, CDR2 YYNGEE. CDR3 protein: CASSAIPAGAIHEQFF. The CDR3, as DNA: TGTGCCAGCAGCGCAATCCCTGCGGGAGCAATTCATGAGCAGTTCTTC.

The chain combines TRBV3-1 (or the pseudogene TRBV3-2) with TRBJ2-1; no definite D call. Trimming left V 3 bases short and J 8 bases short, with 17 bases between. The CDR3 loop spans 15 amino acids. Per germline, CDR1 LGHDT and CDR2 YNNKEL (reference sequence). The CDR3, as DNA: TGTGCCAGCAGCCAGCGGAATTCGGGTCGAGATGAGCAGTTCTTC. Protein sequence: CASSQRNSGRDEQFF.

The chain is built from TRBV30 and TRBJ2-6; maybe TRBD2 (5 bases). The ends were cut back, 2 bases at V and 3 bases at J, with 8 bases in the middle. Germline assignment: CDR1 GTSNPN and CDR2 SVGIG (reference sequence). CDR3 length: 14 residues. The CDR3 nucleotides are TGTGCCTGGAGTCGGGGAAGTGGGGCCAACGTCCTGACTTTC. Residues: CAWSRGSGANVLTF.

The chain is built from TRBV29-1 and TRBJ2-2, with TRBD1 matching over 9 bases. CDR1 and CDR2 (germline): SQVTM, ANQGSEA. This CDR3 is built from 14 residues. V dropped 4 bases and J dropped 7; count of bases not matched to a gene: 7. The CDR3 sequence is CSVATGGAGGELFF. As DNA, the CDR3 is TGCAGCGTTGCTACAGGGGGCGCCGGCGGGGAGCTGTTTTTT.

The CDR3, as DNA: TGTGCCACCAGTGATAGTCCCGGGACAGGAATCTCTGGAAACACCATATATTTT. Protein product: CATSDSPGTGISGNTIYF. The V gene is TRBV24-1, the J gene TRBJ1-3; TRBD1 matches 8 bases. CDR1 and CDR2 (germline): KGHDR, SFDVKD. With 3 bases clipped from V and 0 bases from J, the junction kept 9 bases outside the gene matches. This CDR3 contains 18 residues.

This rearrangement joins TRBV5-1 to TRBJ2-1; D is perhaps TRBD1 (5 bases). The CDR3 is made up of 14 amino acids. Looked up from germline, CDR1 is SGHRS and CDR2 is YFSETQ. Trimming took 1 base from V and 3 from J, leaving 8 bases between them. CDR3 coding DNA: TGCGCCAGCAGCTTGTTCAGGGACTACAATGAGCAGTTCTTC. This encodes CASSLFRDYNEQFF.

The chain couples TRBV4-1 to TRBJ1-2, with 7 nucleotides matching TRBD1. CDR1 MGHRA and CDR2 YSYEKL come from the germline V gene. The trim removed 2 bases at V and 8 bases at J, leaving 14 bases unmatched. The CDR3 contains 16 residues. CDR3 sequence: CASSQLPGQRAPGYTF. Here the CDR3 DNA reads TGCGCCAGCAGCCAACTACCGGGACAGCGAGCTCCGGGCTACACCTTC.

The rearrangement links TRBV15 to TRBJ2-1; 9 positions agree with TRBD2. Germline V gives CDR1 LNHNV, CDR2 YYDKDF (reference sequence). This CDR3 has 17 amino acids. After removal of 5 bases from V and 5 bases from J, the junction contained 13 bases not matched to a gene. The CDR3 DNA is TGTGCCACCAGCCCCAGGGTAATAGCGGGAGCACACAATGAGCAGTTCTTC. Translating gives CATSPRVIAGAHNEQFF.

This rearrangement joins TRBV25-1 to TRBJ2-4; D gene ambiguous. The CDR3 runs to 12 residues. V lost 3 bases and J 7 bases, leaving 7 bases between the germline ends. Looked up from germline, CDR1 is MGHDK and CDR2 is SYGVNS. CDR3 region: CASSDYSNIQYF. The CDR3 region has the DNA TGTGCCAGCAGTGATTACAGTAACATTCAGTACTTC.

This clone appeared a few times. This chain uses TRBV10-2 with TRBJ2-7; TRBD2 matches 8 bases. The length of the CDR3 is 13 residues. Per the germline V gene, CDR1 is WSHSY and CDR2 is SAAADI. The trim removed 6 bases at V and 5 bases at J, leaving 6 bases unmatched. The CDR3 nucleotides read TGCGCCAGCAGGGTCGAGCGGGAGAACGAGCAGTACTTC. This codes for CASRVERENEQYF.

This chain links TRBV27 with TRBJ2-1, with D hard to call. Looked up from germline, CDR1 is MNHEY and CDR2 is SMNVEV (reference sequence). Trimming pared 3 bases from V and 2 bases from J, leaving 11 bases between. This CDR3 contains 15 residues. CDR3 bases: TGTGCCAGCAGTTTGACCGTTCCAACCTACAATGAGCAGTTCTTC. The encoded protein is CASSLTVPTYNEQFF.

This clone was recorded only once. This chain uses TRBV11-3 with TRBJ2-1; 7 positions agree with TRBD1. The V gene's germline CDR1 is SGHNT and CDR2 YENEEA. V shed 5 bases, J shed 8 bases, and the junction held 9 bases outside the gene matches. The CDR3 length is 14 residues. DNA for the CDR3: TGTGCCAGCAGCCCAGGGGGTTCCTTCGATGAGCAGTTCTTC. It yields the protein CASSPGGSFDEQFF.

The gene calls are TRBV2 and TRBJ1-1; no reliable D call. In germline, CDR1 is SNHLY, CDR2 FYNNEI. This CDR3 is built from 14 residues. V was trimmed by 8 bases and J by 0 bases, leaving 13 bases between them. The chain's CDR3 is CASDRAVLNTEAFF. The CDR3 DNA reads as TGTGCCAGCGACCGGGCAGTGCTGAACACTGAAGCTTTCTTT.

V is TRBV4-2 and J is TRBJ2-3, with 9 bases aligning to TRBD2. Germline loops: CDR1 LGHNA, CDR2 YNFKEQ. The CDR3 extends over 17 amino acids. V shed 0 bases and J 4 bases; nucleotides not matched to a gene: 8. CDR3 protein: CASSQDRGAGGPDTQYF. CDR3 sequence (DNA): TGTGCCAGCAGCCAAGACCGTGGAGCGGGAGGACCAGATACGCAGTATTTT.

Points on this clone: Other DNA sequences of this sample code for an identical CDR3. The chain recombines TRBV18 with TRBJ2-6, with D maybe TRBD1 (5 bases). Germline assignment: CDR1 KGHSH and CDR2 LQKENI. Between the trimmed V and J ends, which lost 3 bases and 1 base, there was a span of 7 bases. This CDR3 has 15 residues. This CDR3 is CASSPPGSGANVLTF. The CDR3 nucleotides read TGTGCCAGCTCACCCCCAGGGTCTGGGGCCAACGTCCTGACTTTC.

The genes are TRBV12-5 and TRBJ2-7, with TRBD2 as a possible D gene (6 bases). The V gene lost 6 bases and the J gene lost 2 bases, with 11 bases spanning the gap. Germline V CDR1 and CDR2: LGHNT, FRNRAP. This CDR3 contains 13 residues. The CDR3 here is CASGNSGAYEQYF. CDR3 bases: TGTGCTAGTGGAAACTCGGGGGCCTACGAGCAGTACTTC.

CDR3 in DNA: TGTGCCAGCAGCATCCAACTAGCGGGAGTCAACGAGCAGTACTTC. Protein sequence: CASSIQLAGVNEQYF. The rearrangement uses TRBV11-3 and TRBJ2-7; 11 bases map to TRBD2. V lost 5 bases, J lost 5 bases, and 8 bases stayed unmatched. Germline-derived CDR1 and CDR2 are SGHNT and YENEEA. This CDR3 is built from 15 residues.

The chain links TRBV27 to TRBJ2-1; D ambiguous. CDR1 MNHEY and CDR2 SMNVEV come from the germline V gene (reference sequence). V lost 6 bases and J lost 8, with 8 bases in between. The CDR3 spans 11 residues. CDR3 region: CASSDRDEQFF. The CDR3 nucleotides read TGTGCCAGCAGCGATAGAGATGAGCAGTTCTTC.

The V gene is TRBV30, the J gene TRBJ2-5, with D maybe TRBD1 (5 bases). Germline assignment: CDR1 GTSNPN and CDR2 SVGIG (reference sequence). The ends were cut back, 3 bases at V and 5 bases at J, with 19 bases in the middle. The CDR3 is made up of 15 amino acids. The CDR3 spells CAWSPGQGSYETQYF. The CDR3, as DNA: TGTGCCTGGAGCCCCGGTCAGGGATCCTACGAGACCCAGTACTTC.

V and J are TRBV4-2 and TRBJ1-6; no definite D call. V was clipped by 0 bases and J by 5 bases, with 11 bases between them. CDR3 length equals 16 residues. CDR1 LGHNA and CDR2 YNFKEQ come from the germline V gene. The CDR3 region is CASSQDLFQNNSPLHF. The CDR3 DNA is TGTGCCAGCAGCCAAGATCTTTTTCAGAATAATTCACCCCTCCACTTT.

J is TRBJ1-6 and V is TRBV7-2; D remains unclear. This CDR3 has 13 residues. The germline gives CDR1 SGHTA, CDR2 FQGNSA. Trimming cost V 0 bases and J 10 bases, with 7 bases left between them. The CDR3 DNA follows: TGTGCCAGCAGCTTAGCCCTAGCCTCACCCCTCCACTTT. Translated: CASSLALASPLHF.